This TCR beta chain comes out of a study of blood T cell repertoires in COVID-19. The overall study: There were acute and convalescent COVID-19 samples, and they came from the United States, Italy and Spain. The cDNA or gDNA used as material had been derived from T cells, B-cell-depleted T cells, or PBMCs.

V was clipped by 3 bases and J by 5 bases; unmatched bases: 7. This CDR3 contains 14 residues. Looked up from germline, CDR1 is SGDLS and CDR2 is YYNGEE. Participants were aged about 18 to 90 years from 20 to 30 US areas. This clone appeared once. Authors' processing steps: For nucleated cells, counts were estimated from reference gene primer amplification. Generated by immunoSEQ multiplex PCR, the TCRdb table keeps only in-frame clones and is missing some. V and J calls and clone size are copied from that table; D and trimming were computed from the DNA. Among 180,000 or so clones listed, roughly 83% were seen once.

The chain couples TRBV9 to TRBJ1-1, with 7 bases that match TRBD1. This TCR derives from a man aged 35 to 55 with acute COVID-19. Sequencing was carried out using PBMCs or T cells enriched from blood (not recorded which). The DNA of the CDR3 is TGTGCCAGCAGCGCCTGGGACAGAGGAACTGAAGCTTTCTTT. The encoded protein is CASSAWDRGTEAFF.